Listed below are T cell receptor beta chains from one sample, sequenced in a study of Graves' ophthalmopathy and Graves' hyperthyroidism. TCRdb called the multiplex PCR reads again in MiXCR, with one record for every CDR3 protein. Of a few hundred thousand distinct CDR3 sequences listed, 39% are singletons. The sequenced sample was peripheral blood or thyroid tissue (not recorded which). All receptors come from an adult man with Graves' hyperthyroidism. CDR3s include the opening cysteine and the closing phenylalanine or tryptophan. The D gene is left open where the match is weak. Expanded clones get a size class; other rows say once, few or many, or leave the size out.

v_call	clone_size	d_call	cdr3_length	j_call	cdr3_aa	cdr3_nt
TRBV24-1	NA	NA	14	TRBJ2-5	CATSSPRGGQTQYF	TGTGCCACCAGTTCTCCCAGGGGTGGACAGACCCAGTACTTC
TRBV7-2	NA	NA	16	TRBJ2-2	CASSPQSVANTGELFF	TGTGCCAGCTCACCACAAAGCGTGGCTAACACCGGGGAGCTGTTTTTT
TRBV29-1	many	TRBD1	12	TRBJ1-2	CSAGGQGDGYTF	TGCAGCGCCGGCGGGCAGGGGGATGGCTACACCTTC
TRBV29-1	many	NA	12	TRBJ1-2	CSVAGRVYGYTF	TGCAGCGTCGCCGGGCGCGTCTATGGCTACACCTTC
TRBV7-9	many	TRBD1	14	TRBJ1-3	CASSFDRAGNTIYF	TGTGCCAGCAGCTTTGACAGGGCTGGAAACACCATATATTTT
TRBV20-1	NA	TRBD1	13	TRBJ1-1	CSAGETGGTEAFF	TGCAGTGCTGGGGAAACAGGGGGGACTGAAGCTTTCTTT
TRBV9	many	TRBD1	16	TRBJ2-2	CASSGQGDGLDGELFF	TGTGCCAGCAGCGGACAGGGTGACGGGTTAGACGGGGAGCTGTTTTTT
TRBV2	few	NA	14	TRBJ2-3	CASSDEGVVDTQYF	TGTGCCAGCAGTGATGAGGGAGTCGTAGATACGCAGTATTTT
TRBV12-5	NA	NA	16	TRBJ1-5	CASVPPEGMSNQPQHF	TGTGCTAGTGTCCCCCCCGAGGGGATGAGCAATCAGCCCCAGCATTTT
TRBV20-1	NA	NA	15	TRBJ2-7	CSARDPLGGDDEQYF	TGCAGTGCTAGAGACCCCCTGGGCGGGGACGACGAGCAGTACTTC
TRBV20-1	many	NA	13	TRBJ2-7	CSARGDFNYEQYF	TGCAGTGCTAGAGGGGACTTTAACTACGAGCAGTACTTC
TRBV7-2	NA	TRBD2	21	TRBJ2-3	CASSPLGTSGGFRYSTDTQYF	TGTGCCAGCAGCCCGCTCGGGACTAGCGGGGGATTTCGGTACAGCACAGATACGCAGTATTTT
TRBV2	NA	NA	14	TRBJ1-4	CASRRTGGEEKLFF	TGTGCCAGCCGGCGGACTGGGGGCGAGGAAAAACTGTTTTTT
TRBV7-6	many	NA	16	TRBJ2-2	CASGPFVGANTGELFF	TGTGCCAGCGGACCGTTCGTGGGAGCGAACACCGGGGAGCTGTTTTTT
TRBV6-5	NA	NA	17	TRBJ1-3	CASSERAGALSGDTIYF	TGTGCCAGCAGTGAACGGGCAGGGGCCCTCTCTGGAGACACCATATATTTT
TRBV7-9	many	TRBD1	15	TRBJ1-4	CASSNVQGDNEKLFF	TGTGCCAGCAGCAATGTACAGGGGGATAATGAAAAACTGTTTTTT
TRBV15	few	TRBD2	17	TRBJ2-1	CATSRGESGGTYNEQFF	TGTGCCACCAGCAGAGGAGAGAGCGGGGGAACCTACAATGAGCAGTTCTTC
TRBV7-2	many	NA	13	TRBJ1-1	CASSLETNTEAFF	TGTGCCAGCAGCTTAGAAACGAACACTGAAGCTTTCTTT
TRBV20-1	many	NA	13	TRBJ2-5	CSARPGREETQYF	TGCAGTGCTAGACCCGGCAGGGAAGAGACCCAGTACTTC
TRBV7-8	few	NA	15	TRBJ1-3	CASSQDIPSDNTIYF	TGTGCCAGCAGCCAAGATATTCCATCGGACAACACCATATATTTT
TRBV5-6	many	TRBD1	16	TRBJ1-2	CASSAGQGPPWNGYTF	TGTGCCAGCAGCGCGGGACAGGGCCCGCCTTGGAATGGCTACACCTTC
TRBV19	few	TRBD1	15	TRBJ1-1	CASSMLGTGVPEAFF	TGTGCCAGTAGTATGCTCGGGACAGGGGTCCCTGAAGCTTTCTTT
TRBV19	NA	TRBD1	16	TRBJ1-5	CASSRWDRGLGQPQHF	TGTGCCAGTAGTAGGTGGGACAGGGGGCTCGGACAGCCCCAGCATTTT
TRBV6-6	many	NA	14	TRBJ1-5	CASSGQGRDQPQHF	TGTGCCAGCAGCGGGCAGGGGAGGGATCAGCCCCAGCATTTT
TRBV12-3/TRBV12-4	few	NA	14	TRBJ1-3	CASNGRDSGNTIYF	TGTGCCAGCAATGGACGGGACTCTGGAAACACCATATATTTT
TRBV5-1	NA	TRBD2	16	TRBJ2-7	CASSPVLGGSAYEQYF	TGCGCCAGCAGTCCGGTCCTTGGCGGGAGCGCGTACGAGCAGTACTTC
TRBV10-2	many	TRBD2	18	TRBJ2-2	CASSERPSGVPNTGELFF	TGCGCCAGCAGTGAGAGGCCCAGCGGGGTCCCGAACACCGGGGAGCTGTTTTTT
TRBV7-8	NA	TRBD1	14	TRBJ2-7	CASSARQGLGEQYF	TGTGCCAGCAGCGCACGACAGGGCCTGGGCGAGCAGTACTTC
TRBV7-9	few	TRBD1	16	TRBJ1-4	CASSLSGQGTNEKLFF	TGTGCCAGCAGCTTATCCGGACAGGGAACTAATGAAAAACTGTTTTTT
TRBV6-5	NA	NA	15	TRBJ1-4	CASSEWGGGNEKLFF	TGTGCCAGCAGTGAATGGGGAGGGGGTAATGAAAAACTGTTTTTT
TRBV12-3/TRBV12-4	few	TRBD1	16	TRBJ2-5	CASSFGVGTGEETQYF	TGTGCCAGCAGTTTCGGCGTGGGGACAGGGGAGGAGACCCAGTACTTC
TRBV10-3	NA	TRBD2	16	TRBJ2-5	CAISDSLAGGIGTQYF	TGTGCCATCAGTGACTCACTAGCGGGAGGGATCGGGACCCAGTACTTC
TRBV2	NA	NA	14	TRBJ2-7	CASSAQRTYNEQYF	TGTGCCAGCAGTGCCCAGCGAACTTACAATGAGCAGTACTTC
TRBV6-5	many	NA	12	TRBJ1-5	CASTDGNQPQHF	TGTGCCAGCACGGACGGGAATCAGCCCCAGCATTTT
TRBV29-1	NA	NA	14	TRBJ2-1	CSVDVGGAYNEQFF	TGCAGCGTTGACGTGGGAGGTGCCTACAATGAGCAGTTCTTC
TRBV29-1	many	NA	10	TRBJ2-7	CSAGDNEQYF	TGCAGCGCTGGAGACAACGAGCAGTACTTC
TRBV7-2	many	NA	11	TRBJ2-5	CASTASGTQYF	TGTGCCAGCACCGCCTCAGGGACCCAGTACTTC
TRBV7-9	NA	TRBD2	18	TRBJ2-5	CASSLSTGTSAPQETQYF	TGTGCCAGCAGCCTAAGCACCGGGACTAGCGCTCCACAAGAGACCCAGTACTTC
TRBV4-1	NA	NA	14	TRBJ2-7	CASSQVENGYEQYF	TGCGCCAGCAGCCAAGTGGAGAACGGCTACGAGCAGTACTTC
TRBV6-5	NA	TRBD2	21	TRBJ2-5	CASSHLVPGLAGGVLQETQYF	TGTGCCAGCAGTCACCTAGTCCCGGGACTAGCGGGGGGCGTCCTGCAAGAGACCCAGTACTTC
TRBV11-2	many	NA	13	TRBJ2-7	CASSFAEAYEQYF	TGTGCCAGCAGCTTTGCGGAGGCCTACGAGCAGTACTTC
TRBV19	many	NA	12	TRBJ1-2	CASNLPPHGYTF	TGTGCCAGTAATCTACCCCCGCATGGCTACACCTTC
TRBV11-2	many	NA	13	TRBJ1-2	CASSPDSSYGYTF	TGTGCCAGCAGCCCCGACAGCTCCTATGGCTACACCTTC
TRBV7-9	NA	NA	11	TRBJ2-6	CASVGGNVLTF	TGTGCCAGCGTTGGGGGCAACGTCCTGACTTTC
TRBV24-1	many	NA	12	TRBJ1-2	CATSDPGYGYTF	TGTGCCACCAGTGATCCCGGCTATGGCTACACCTTC
TRBV29-1	many	NA	12	TRBJ2-7	CSAADGSYEQYF	TGCAGCGCGGCGGACGGTTCCTACGAGCAGTACTTC
TRBV2	many	NA	12	TRBJ1-2	CASTAGFGGYTF	TGTGCCAGCACGGCAGGGTTCGGTGGCTACACCTTC
TRBV15	NA	NA	9	TRBJ1-1	CATSREAFF	TGTGCCACCAGCAGAGAAGCTTTCTTT
TRBV6-6	NA	NA	12	TRBJ1-2	CAGSPDSYGYTF	TGTGCCGGCAGTCCCGACAGCTATGGCTACACCTTC
TRBV7-9	NA	TRBD1	18	TRBJ2-1	CASSLEGQINNFYNEQFF	TGTGCCAGCAGCTTAGAGGGACAGATCAACAATTTCTACAATGAGCAGTTCTTC
TRBV19	few	NA	15	TRBJ1-1	CASSSLGDLNTEAFF	TGTGCCAGTAGTTCCTTGGGGGACTTGAACACTGAAGCTTTCTTT
TRBV25-1	NA	NA	15	TRBJ1-6	CACSARAQNNSPLHF	NA
TRBV5-1	many	TRBD1	16	TRBJ1-1	CASSSQGARMNTEAFF	TGCGCCAGCAGCTCACAGGGGGCGCGCATGAACACTGAAGCTTTCTTT
TRBV7-9	many	NA	14	TRBJ2-7	CASSLESGLAEQYF	TGTGCCAGCAGCTTAGAGAGTGGGCTAGCGGAGCAGTACTTC
TRBV2	many	TRBD2	14	TRBJ2-2	CASLAGLNTGELFF	TGTGCCAGCCTAGCGGGACTAAACACCGGGGAGCTGTTTTTT
TRBV2	few	NA	14	TRBJ2-3	CASRPRTSTDTQYF	TGTGCCAGCAGGCCACGAACCAGCACAGATACGCAGTATTTT
TRBV6-6	NA	NA	14	TRBJ1-1	CASSYSGIGTEAFF	TGTGCCAGCAGTTACTCGGGGATTGGCACTGAAGCTTTCTTT
TRBV19	NA	NA	15	TRBJ1-5	CASTEEGYSNQPQHF	TGTGCCAGTACAGAAGAAGGATATAGCAATCAGCCCCAGCATTTT
TRBV11-3	few	NA	15	TRBJ1-2	CASSLVRHPSDGYTF	TGTGCCAGCAGCTTAGTTCGACACCCGTCCGATGGCTACACCTTC